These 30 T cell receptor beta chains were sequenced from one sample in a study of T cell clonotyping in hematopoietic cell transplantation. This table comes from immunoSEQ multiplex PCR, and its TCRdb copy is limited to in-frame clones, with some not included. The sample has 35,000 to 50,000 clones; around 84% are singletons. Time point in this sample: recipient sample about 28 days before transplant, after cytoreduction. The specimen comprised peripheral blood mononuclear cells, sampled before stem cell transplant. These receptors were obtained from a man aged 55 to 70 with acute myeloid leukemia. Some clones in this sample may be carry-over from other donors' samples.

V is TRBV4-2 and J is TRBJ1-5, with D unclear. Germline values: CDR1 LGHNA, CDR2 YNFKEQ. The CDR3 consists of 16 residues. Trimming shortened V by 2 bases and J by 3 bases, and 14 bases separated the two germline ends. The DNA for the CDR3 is TGTGCCAGCAGCCAACACCTGGACTCCTACAATCAGCCCCAGCATTTT. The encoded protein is CASSQHLDSYNQPQHF.

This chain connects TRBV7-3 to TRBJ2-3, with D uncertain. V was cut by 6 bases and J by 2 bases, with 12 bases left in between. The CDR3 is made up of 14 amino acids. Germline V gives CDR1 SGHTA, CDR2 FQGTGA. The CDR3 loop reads CASSPSASTDTQYF. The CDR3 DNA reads TGTGCCAGCAGTCCTAGTGCCTCCACAGATACGCAGTATTTT. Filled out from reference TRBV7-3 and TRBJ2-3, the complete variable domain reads GAGVSQTPSNKVTEKGKYVELRCDPISGHTALYWYRQSLGQGPEFLIYFQGTGAADDSGLPNDRFFAVRPEGSVSTLKIQRTERGDSAVYLCASSPSASTDTQYFGPGTRLTVL.

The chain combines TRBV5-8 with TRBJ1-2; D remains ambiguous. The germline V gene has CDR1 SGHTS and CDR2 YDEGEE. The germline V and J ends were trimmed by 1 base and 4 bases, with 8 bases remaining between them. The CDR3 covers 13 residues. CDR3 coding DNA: TGTGCCAGCAGCTTGACTGCAGGCTATGGCTACACCTTC. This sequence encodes CASSLTAGYGYTF.

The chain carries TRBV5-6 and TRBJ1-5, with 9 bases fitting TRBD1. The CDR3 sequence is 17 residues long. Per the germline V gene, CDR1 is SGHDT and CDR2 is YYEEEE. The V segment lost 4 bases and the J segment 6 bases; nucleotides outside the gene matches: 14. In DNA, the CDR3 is TGTGCCAGCAGCCCCTCCCAGGGGACAGGGTACTCTCAGCCCCAGCATTTT. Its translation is CASSPSQGTGYSQPQHF.

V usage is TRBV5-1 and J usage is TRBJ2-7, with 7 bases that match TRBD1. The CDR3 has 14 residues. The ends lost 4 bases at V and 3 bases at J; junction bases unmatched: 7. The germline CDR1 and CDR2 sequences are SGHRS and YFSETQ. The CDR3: CASSRTDRNYEQYF. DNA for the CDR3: TGCGCCAGCAGCAGAACGGACAGGAACTACGAGCAGTACTTC.

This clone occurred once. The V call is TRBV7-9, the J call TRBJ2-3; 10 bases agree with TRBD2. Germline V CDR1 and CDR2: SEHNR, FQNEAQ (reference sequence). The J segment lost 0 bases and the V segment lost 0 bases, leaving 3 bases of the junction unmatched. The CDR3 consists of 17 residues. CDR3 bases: TGTGCCAGCAGCTTAGCTCTAGCGGGGGATAGCACAGATACGCAGTATTTT. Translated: CASSLALAGDSTDTQYF.

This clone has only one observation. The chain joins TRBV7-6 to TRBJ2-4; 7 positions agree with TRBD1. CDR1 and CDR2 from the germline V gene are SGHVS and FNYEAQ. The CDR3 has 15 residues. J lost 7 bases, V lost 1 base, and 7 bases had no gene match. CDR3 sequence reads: CASSLGRQGNNIQYF. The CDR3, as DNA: TGTGCCAGCAGCTTAGGACGACAGGGTAACAACATTCAGTACTTC.

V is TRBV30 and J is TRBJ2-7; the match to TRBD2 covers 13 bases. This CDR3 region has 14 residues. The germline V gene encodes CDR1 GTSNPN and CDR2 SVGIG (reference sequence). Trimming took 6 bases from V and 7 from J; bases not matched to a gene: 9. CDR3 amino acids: CACETSGGAWEQYF. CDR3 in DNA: TGTGCCTGTGAAACTAGCGGGGGGGCTTGGGAGCAGTACTTC.

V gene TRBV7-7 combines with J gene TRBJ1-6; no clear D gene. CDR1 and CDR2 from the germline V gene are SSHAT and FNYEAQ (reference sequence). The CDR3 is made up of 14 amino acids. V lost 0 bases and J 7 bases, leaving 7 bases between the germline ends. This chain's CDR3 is CASSLAGSNSPLHF. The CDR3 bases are TGTGCCAGCAGCTTAGCGGGAAGCAATTCACCCCTCCACTTT.

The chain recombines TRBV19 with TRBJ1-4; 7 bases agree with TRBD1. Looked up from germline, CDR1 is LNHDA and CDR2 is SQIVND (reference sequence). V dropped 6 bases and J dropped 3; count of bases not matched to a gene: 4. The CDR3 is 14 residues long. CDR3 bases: TGTGCCAGTAGACCAGGGACAGCTAATGAAAAACTGTTTTTT. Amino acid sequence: CASRPGTANEKLFF.

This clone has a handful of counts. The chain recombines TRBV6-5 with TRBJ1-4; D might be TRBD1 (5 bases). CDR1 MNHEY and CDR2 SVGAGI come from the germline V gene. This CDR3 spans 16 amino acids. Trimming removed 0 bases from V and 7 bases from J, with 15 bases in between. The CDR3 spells CASSYSIIGGSEKLFF. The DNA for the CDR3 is TGTGCCAGCAGTTACTCGATAATCGGGGGGAGTGAAAAACTGTTTTTT.

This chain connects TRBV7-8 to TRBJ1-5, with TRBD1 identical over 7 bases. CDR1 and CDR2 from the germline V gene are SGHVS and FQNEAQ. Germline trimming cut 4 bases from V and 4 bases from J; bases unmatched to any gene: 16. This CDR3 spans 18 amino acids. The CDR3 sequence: CASSSGHQGGGLNQPQHF. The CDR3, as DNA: TGTGCCAGCAGCTCGGGACATCAAGGAGGGGGCCTTAATCAGCCCCAGCATTTT.

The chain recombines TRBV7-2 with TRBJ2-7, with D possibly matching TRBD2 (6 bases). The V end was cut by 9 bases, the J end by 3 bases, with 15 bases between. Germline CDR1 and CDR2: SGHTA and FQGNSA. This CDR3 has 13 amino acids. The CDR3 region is CASNVGGGYEQYF. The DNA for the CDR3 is TGTGCCAGTAACGTGGGGGGAGGCTACGAGCAGTACTTC.

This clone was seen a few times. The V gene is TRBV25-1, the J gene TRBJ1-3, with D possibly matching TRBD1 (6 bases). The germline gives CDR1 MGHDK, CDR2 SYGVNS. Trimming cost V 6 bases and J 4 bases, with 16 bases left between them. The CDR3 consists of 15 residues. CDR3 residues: CASRPEGDRGNTIYF. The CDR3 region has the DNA TGTGCCAGCAGACCAGAGGGAGACAGGGGAAACACCATATATTTT.

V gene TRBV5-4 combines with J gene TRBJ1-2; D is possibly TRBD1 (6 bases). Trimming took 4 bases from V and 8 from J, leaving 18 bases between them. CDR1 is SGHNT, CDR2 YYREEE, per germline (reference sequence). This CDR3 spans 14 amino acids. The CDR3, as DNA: TGTGCCAGCAGCCGGGACAACCACCAAGGGGGCTACACCTTC. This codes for CASSRDNHQGGYTF. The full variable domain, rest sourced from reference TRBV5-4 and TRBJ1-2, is ETGVTQSPTHLIKTRGQQVTLRCSSQSGHNTVSWYQQALGQGPQFIFQYYREEENGRGNFPPRFSGLQFPNYSSELNVNALELDDSALYLCASSRDNHQGGYTFGSGTRLTVV.

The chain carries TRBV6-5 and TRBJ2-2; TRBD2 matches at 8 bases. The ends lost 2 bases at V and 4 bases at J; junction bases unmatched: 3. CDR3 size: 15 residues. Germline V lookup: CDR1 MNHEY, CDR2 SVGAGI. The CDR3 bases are TGTGCCAGCAGTTACGAACGGGGGGGCACCGGGGAGCTGTTTTTT. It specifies CASSYERGGTGELFF.

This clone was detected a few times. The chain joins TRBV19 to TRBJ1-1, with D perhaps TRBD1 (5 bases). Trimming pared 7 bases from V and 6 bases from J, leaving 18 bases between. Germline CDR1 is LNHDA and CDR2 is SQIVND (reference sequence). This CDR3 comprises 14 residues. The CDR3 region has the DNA TGTGCCAGTACCCAGGGACTGTCCTCAGCTGAAGCTTTCTTT. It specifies CASTQGLSSAEAFF.

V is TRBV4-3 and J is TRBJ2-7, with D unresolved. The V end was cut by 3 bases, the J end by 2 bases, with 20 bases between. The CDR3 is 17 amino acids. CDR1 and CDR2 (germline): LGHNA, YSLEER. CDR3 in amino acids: CASSQKLGPDITYEQYF. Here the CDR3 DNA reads TGCGCCAGCAGCCAGAAACTCGGCCCAGATATCACCTACGAGCAGTACTTC.

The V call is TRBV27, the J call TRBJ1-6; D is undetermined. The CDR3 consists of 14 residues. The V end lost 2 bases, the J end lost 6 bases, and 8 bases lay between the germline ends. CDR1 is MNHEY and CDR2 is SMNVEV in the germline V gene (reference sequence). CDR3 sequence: CASSLGRSNSPLHF. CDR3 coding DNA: TGTGCCAGCAGTTTAGGCAGGAGTAATTCACCCCTCCACTTT.

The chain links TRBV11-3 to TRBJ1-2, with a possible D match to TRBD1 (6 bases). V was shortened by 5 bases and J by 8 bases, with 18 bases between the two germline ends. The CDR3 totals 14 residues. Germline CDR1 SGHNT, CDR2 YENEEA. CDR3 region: CASSLGVGGRGYTF. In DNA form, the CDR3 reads TGTGCCAGCAGCCTAGGTGTTGGGGGCCGGGGCTACACCTTC.

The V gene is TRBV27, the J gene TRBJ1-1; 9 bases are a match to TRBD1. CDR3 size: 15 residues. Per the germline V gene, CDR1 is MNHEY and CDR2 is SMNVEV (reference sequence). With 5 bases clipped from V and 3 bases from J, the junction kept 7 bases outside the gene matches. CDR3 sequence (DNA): TGTGCCAGCAGTAGCGGGACAGGGTGGGACACTGAAGCTTTCTTT. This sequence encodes CASSSGTGWDTEAFF.

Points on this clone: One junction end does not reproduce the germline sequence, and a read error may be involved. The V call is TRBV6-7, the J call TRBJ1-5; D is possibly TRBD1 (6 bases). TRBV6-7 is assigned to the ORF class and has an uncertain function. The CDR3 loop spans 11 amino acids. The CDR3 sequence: CASSYSTGGDF. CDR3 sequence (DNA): TGTGCCAGCAGTTACTCGACAGGTGGGGATTTT.

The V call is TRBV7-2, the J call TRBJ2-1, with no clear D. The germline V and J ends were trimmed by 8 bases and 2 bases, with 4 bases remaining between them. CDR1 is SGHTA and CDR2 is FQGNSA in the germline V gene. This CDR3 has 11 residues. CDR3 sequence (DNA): TGTGCCAGCGGGACCTACAATGAGCAGTTCTTC. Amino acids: CASGTYNEQFF.

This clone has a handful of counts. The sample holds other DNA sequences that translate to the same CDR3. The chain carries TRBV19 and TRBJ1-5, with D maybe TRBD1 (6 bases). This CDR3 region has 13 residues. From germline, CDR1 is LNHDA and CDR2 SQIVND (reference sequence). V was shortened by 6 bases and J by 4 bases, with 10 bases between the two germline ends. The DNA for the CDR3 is TGTGCCAGTAGCGAACAGGGAAATCAGCCCCAGCATTTT. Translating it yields CASSEQGNQPQHF.

In DNA, the CDR3 is TGTGCCAGCAGTTACCAGGGGACGGGCGAGACCCAGTACTTC. Translated, it gives CASSYQGTGETQYF. The chain uses TRBV6-5 and TRBJ2-5, with D possibly TRBD1 on 6 matching bases. From germline, CDR1 is MNHEY and CDR2 SVGAGI. V shed 2 bases and J shed 5 bases, with 12 bases lying between them. CDR3 length equals 14 residues.

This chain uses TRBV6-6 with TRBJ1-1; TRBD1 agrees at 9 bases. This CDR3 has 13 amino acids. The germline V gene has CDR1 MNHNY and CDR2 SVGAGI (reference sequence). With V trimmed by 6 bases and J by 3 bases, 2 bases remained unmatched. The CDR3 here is CASRGQGYTEAFF. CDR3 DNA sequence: TGTGCCAGCAGAGGACAGGGGTACACTGAAGCTTTCTTT.

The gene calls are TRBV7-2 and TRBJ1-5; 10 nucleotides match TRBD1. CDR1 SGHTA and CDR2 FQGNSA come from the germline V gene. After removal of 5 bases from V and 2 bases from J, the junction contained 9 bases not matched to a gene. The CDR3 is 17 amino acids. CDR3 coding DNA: TGTGCCAGCAGCCCTAATTCGACAGGGGGCGGCAATCAGCCCCAGCATTTT. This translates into CASSPNSTGGGNQPQHF.

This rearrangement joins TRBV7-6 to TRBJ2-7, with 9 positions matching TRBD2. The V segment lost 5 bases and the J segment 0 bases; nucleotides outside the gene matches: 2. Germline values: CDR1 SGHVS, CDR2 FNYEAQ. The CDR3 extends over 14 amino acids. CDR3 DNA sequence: TGTGCCAGCAGCCGACTAGCGGCCTCCTACGAGCAGTACTTC. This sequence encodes CASSRLAASYEQYF. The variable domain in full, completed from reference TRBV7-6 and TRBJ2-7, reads GAGVSQSPRYKVTKRGQDVALRCDPISGHVSLYWYRQALGQGPEFLTYFNYEAQQDKSGLPNDRFSAERPEGSISTLTIQRTEQRDSAMYRCASSRLAASYEQYFGPGTRLTVT.

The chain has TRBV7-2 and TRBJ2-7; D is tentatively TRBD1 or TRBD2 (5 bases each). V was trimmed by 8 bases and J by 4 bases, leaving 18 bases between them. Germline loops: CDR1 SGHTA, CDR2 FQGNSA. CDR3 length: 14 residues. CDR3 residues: CASEGPTRRYEQYF. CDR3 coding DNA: TGTGCCAGCGAGGGACCGACGAGAAGATACGAGCAGTACTTC. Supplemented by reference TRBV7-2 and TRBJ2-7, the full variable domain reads GAGVSQSPSNKVTEKGKDVELRCDPISGHTALYWYRQSLGQGLEFLIYFQGNSAPDKSGLPSDRFSAERTGGSVSTLTIQRTQQEDSAVYLCASEGPTRRYEQYFGPGTRLTVT.

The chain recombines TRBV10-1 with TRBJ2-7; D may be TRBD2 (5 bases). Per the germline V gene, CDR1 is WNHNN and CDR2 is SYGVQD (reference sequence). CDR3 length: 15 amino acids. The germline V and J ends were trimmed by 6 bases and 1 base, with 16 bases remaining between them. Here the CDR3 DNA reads TGCGCCAGCAGGCCTTACCGGGAAACGTCCTACGAGCAGTACTTC. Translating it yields CASRPYRETSYEQYF.